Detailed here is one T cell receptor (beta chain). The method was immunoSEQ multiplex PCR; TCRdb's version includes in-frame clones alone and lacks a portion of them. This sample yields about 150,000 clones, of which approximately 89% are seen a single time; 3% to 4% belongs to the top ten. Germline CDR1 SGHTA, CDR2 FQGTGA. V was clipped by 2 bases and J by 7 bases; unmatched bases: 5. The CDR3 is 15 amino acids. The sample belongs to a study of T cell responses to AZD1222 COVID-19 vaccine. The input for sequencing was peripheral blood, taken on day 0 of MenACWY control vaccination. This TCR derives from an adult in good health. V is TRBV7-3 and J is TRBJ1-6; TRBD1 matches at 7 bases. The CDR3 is CASSLERGRNSPLHF. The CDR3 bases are TGTGCCAGCAGCTTAGAGAGGGGGCGGAATTCACCCCTCCACTTT.